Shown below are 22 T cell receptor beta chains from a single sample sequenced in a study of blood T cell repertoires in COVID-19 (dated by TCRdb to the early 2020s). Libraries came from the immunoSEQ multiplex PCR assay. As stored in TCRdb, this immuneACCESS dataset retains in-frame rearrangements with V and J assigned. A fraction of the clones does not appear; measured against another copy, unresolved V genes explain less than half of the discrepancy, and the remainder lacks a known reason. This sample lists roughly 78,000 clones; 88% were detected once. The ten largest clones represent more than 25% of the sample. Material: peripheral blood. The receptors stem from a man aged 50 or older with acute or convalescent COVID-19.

The CDR3 DNA sequence: TGTGCCAGCAGTTACCCAGGGGGGAACAATGAGCAGTTCTTC. Its protein is CASSYPGGNNEQFF. The rearrangement links TRBV6-5 to TRBJ2-1; TRBD1 is a possible D gene (7 bases). CDR1 and CDR2 from the germline V gene are MNHEY and SVGAGI. V shed 2 bases and J shed 5 bases, with 10 bases lying between them. The CDR3 runs 14 residues.

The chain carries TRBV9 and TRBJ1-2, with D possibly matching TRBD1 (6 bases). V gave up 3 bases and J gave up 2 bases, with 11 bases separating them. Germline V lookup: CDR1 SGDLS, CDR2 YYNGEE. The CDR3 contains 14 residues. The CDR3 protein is CASSAGTPNYGYTF. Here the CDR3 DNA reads TGTGCCAGCAGCGCCGGGACACCGAACTATGGCTACACCTTC.

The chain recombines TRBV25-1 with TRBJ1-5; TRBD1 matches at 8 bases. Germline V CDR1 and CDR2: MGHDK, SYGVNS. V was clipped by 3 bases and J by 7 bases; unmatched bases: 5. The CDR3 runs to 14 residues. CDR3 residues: CASSETGVRQPQHF. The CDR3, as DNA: TGTGCCAGCAGTGAGACAGGGGTACGACAGCCCCAGCATTTT.

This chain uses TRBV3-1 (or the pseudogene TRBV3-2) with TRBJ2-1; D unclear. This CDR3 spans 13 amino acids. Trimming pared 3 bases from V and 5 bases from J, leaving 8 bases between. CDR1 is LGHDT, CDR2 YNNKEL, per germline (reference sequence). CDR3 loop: CASSQRTNNEQFF. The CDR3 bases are TGTGCCAGCAGCCAGCGAACTAACAATGAGCAGTTCTTC.

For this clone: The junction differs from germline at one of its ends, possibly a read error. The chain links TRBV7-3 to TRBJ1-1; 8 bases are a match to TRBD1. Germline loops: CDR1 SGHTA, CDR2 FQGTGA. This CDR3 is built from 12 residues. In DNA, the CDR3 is TGTGCCAGCAGCTTCGACAGGGGTGAAACTTTCTTT. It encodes CASSFDRGETFF.

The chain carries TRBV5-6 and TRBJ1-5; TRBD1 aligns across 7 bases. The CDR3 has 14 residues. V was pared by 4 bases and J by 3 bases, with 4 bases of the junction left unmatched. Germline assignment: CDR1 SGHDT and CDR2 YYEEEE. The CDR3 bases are TGTGCCAGCAGCGGAGGGACAGACAATCAGCCCCAGCATTTT. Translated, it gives CASSGGTDNQPQHF.

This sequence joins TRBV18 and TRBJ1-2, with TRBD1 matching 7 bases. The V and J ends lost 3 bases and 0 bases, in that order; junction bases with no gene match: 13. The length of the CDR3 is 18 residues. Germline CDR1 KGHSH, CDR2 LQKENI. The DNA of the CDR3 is TGTGCCAGCTCACCTACACGAGCTTCGACAGGGACTAACTATGGCTACACCTTC. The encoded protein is CASSPTRASTGTNYGYTF.

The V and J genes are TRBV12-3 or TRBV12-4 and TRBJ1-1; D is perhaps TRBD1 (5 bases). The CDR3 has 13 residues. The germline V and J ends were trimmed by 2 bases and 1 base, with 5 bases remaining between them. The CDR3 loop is CASSLQGNTEAFF. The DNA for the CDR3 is TGTGCCAGCAGTTTACAGGGGAACACTGAAGCTTTCTTT.

This chain's CDR3 is CASSPGARQPQHF. The DNA of the CDR3 is TGTGCCAGCTCACCAGGGGCGCGTCAGCCCCAGCATTTT. This chain links TRBV12-3 or TRBV12-4 with TRBJ1-5, with D possibly TRBD1 on 6 matching bases. CDR3 size: 13 residues. V was cut by 8 bases and J by 6 bases, with 14 bases left in between.

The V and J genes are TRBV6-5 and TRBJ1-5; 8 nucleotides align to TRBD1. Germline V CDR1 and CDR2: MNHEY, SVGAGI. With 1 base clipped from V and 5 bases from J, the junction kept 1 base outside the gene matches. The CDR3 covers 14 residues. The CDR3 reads CASSYLQGDQPQHF. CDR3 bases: TGTGCCAGCAGTTACTTACAGGGGGATCAGCCCCAGCATTTT.

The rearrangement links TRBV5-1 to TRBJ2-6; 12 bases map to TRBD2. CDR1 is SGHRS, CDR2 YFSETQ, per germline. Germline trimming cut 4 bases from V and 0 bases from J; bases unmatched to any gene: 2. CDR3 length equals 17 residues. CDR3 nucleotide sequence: TGCGCCAGCAGCCAACTAGCGGGAGGCTCTGGGGCCAACGTCCTGACTTTC. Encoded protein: CASSQLAGGSGANVLTF.

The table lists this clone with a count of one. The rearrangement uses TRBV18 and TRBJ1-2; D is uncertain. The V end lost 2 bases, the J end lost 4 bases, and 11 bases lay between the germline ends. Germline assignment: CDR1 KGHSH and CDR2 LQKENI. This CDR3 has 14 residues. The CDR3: CASSPATTGYGYTF. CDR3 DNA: TGTGCCAGCTCACCAGCCACCACGGGCTATGGCTACACCTTC. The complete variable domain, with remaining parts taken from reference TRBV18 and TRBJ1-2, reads NAGVMQNPRHLVRRRGQEARLRCSPMKGHSHVYWYRQLPEEGLKFMVYLQKENIIDESGMPKERFSAEFPKEGPSILRIQQVVRGDSAAYFCASSPATTGYGYTFGSGTRLTVV.

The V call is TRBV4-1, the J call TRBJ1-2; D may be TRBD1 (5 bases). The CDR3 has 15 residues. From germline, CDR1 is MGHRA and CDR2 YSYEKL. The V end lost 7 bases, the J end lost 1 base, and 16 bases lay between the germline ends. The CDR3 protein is CASTLVGGINYGYTF. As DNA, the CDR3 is TGCGCCAGCACCCTAGTGGGGGGGATTAACTATGGCTACACCTTC.

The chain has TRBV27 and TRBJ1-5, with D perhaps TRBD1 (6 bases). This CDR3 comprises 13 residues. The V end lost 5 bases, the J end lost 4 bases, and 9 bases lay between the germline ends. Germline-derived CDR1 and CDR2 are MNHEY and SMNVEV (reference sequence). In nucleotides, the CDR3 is TGTGCCAGCAGTAACAGGGAGAATCAGCCCCAGCATTTT. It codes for CASSNRENQPQHF.

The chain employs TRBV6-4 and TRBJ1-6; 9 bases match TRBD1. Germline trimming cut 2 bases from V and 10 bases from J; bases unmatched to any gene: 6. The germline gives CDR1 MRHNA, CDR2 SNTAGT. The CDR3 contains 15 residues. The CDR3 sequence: CASSDTGGASSPLHF. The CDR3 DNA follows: TGTGCCAGCAGTGACACAGGGGGCGCTTCGTCACCCCTCCACTTT.

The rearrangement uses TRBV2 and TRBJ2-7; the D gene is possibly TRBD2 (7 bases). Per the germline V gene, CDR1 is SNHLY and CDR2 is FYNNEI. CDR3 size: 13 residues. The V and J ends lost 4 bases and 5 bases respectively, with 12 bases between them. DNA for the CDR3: TGTGCCAGCAGTGTTCGGGGGGCCCACGAGCAGTACTTC. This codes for CASSVRGAHEQYF.

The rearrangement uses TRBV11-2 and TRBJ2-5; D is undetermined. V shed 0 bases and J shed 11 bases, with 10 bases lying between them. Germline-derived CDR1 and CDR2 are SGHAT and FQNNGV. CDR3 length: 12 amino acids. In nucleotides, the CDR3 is TGTGCCAGCAGCTTAGATCACGGCGGTCAGTACTTC. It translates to CASSLDHGGQYF.

The CDR3 loop is CASSLDGDTIYF. CDR3 DNA sequence: TGTGCCAGCAGCTTAGACGGTGACACCATATATTTT. The V and J genes are TRBV7-9 and TRBJ1-3; D is undetermined. The CDR3 covers 12 residues. Trimming took off 1 base at V and 8 bases at J, with 6 bases between the two ends. CDR1 is SEHNR, CDR2 FQNEAQ, per germline (reference sequence).

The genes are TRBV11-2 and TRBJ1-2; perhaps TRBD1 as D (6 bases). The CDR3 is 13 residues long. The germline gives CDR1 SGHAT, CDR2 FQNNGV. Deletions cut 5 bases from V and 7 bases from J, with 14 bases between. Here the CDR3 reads CASSPGGGAGYTF. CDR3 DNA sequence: TGTGCCAGCAGCCCGGGTGGGGGGGCTGGCTACACCTTC. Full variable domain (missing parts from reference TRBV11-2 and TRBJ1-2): EAGVAQSPRYKIIEKRQSVAFWCNPISGHATLYWYQQILGQGPKLLIQFQNNGVVDDSQLPKDRFSAERLKGVDSTLKIQPAKLEDSAVYLCASSPGGGAGYTFGSGTRLTVV.

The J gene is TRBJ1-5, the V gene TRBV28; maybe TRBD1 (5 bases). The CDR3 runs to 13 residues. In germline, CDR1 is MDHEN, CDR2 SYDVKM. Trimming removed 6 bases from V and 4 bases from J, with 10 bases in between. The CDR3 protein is CASRQGGNQPQHF. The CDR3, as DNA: TGTGCCAGCAGGCAGGGTGGGAATCAGCCCCAGCATTTT.

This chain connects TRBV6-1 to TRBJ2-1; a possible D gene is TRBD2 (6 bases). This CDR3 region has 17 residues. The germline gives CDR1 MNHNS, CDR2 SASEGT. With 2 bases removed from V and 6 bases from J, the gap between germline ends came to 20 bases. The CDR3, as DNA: TGTGCCAGCAGTGAAAACGTTGGAGGGAGCAGATTCAATGAGCAGTTCTTC. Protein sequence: CASSENVGGSRFNEQFF.

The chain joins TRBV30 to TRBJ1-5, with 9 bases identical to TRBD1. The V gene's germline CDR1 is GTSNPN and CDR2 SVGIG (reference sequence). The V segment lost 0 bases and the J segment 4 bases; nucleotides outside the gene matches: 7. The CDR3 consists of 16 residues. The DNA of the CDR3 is TGTGCCTGGAGTGTAGGGGGACAGGGAGAAAATCAGCCCCAGCATTTT. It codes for CAWSVGGQGENQPQHF.